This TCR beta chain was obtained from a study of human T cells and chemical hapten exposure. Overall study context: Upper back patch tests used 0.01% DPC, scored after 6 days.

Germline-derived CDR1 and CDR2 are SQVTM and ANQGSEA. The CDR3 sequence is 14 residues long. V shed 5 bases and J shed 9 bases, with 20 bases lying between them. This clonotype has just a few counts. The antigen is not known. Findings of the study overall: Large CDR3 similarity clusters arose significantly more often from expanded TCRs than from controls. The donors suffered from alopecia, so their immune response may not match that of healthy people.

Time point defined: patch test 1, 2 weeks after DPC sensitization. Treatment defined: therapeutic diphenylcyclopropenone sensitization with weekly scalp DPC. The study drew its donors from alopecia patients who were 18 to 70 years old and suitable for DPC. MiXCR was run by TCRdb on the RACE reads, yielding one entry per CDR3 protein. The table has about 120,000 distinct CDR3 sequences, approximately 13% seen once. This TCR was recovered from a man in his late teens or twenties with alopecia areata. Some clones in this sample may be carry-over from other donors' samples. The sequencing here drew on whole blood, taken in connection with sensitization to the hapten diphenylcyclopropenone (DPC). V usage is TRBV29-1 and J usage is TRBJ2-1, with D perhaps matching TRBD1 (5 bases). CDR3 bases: TGCAGCGTTATAGGGGCAGGTCTCTCAGGTGAGCAGTTCTTC. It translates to CSVIGAGLSGEQFF.